This T cell receptor (beta chain) stems from a study of radiotherapy plus CTLA-4 blockade in lung cancer. Overall study context: Objective responses were documented in around 19% of patients, with disease control in roughly 34%.

A remark on this clone: Its antigen is as yet unknown.

Method: immunoSEQ multiplex PCR; TCRdb's copy keeps in-frame clones and lacks some. The sample holds 40,000 to 55,000 clones; more than 70% are singletons and the top ten take about 2.7%. This CDR3 region has 16 residues. Germline assignment: CDR1 MNHEY and CDR2 SMNVEV (reference sequence). V dropped 3 bases and J dropped 6; count of bases not matched to a gene: 10. Whole-study findings and limits: Increased serum interferon-beta after radiation also reportedly predicted response strongly. TCR clones of tumor origin grew in blood after radiotherapy plus ipilimumab.

The sequenced sample was peripheral blood, obtained from a patient treated with radiotherapy plus ipilimumab. V and J are TRBV27 and TRBJ2-5, with 10 bases matching TRBD1. The clonotype comes from a human donor with non-small cell lung cancer whose response to radiotherapy plus ipilimumab could not be evaluated. DNA for the CDR3: TGTGCCAGCAGTTTTACGAACGACAGGGGGCAAAAGACCCAGTACTTC. Encoded protein: CASSFTNDRGQKTQYF.